The source of this T cell receptor (beta chain) is a study of blood T cell repertoires in COVID-19. Study-wide background: Spain, Italy and the United States supplied samples that represented acute and convalescent COVID-19.

The germline gives CDR1 SQVTM, CDR2 ANQGSEA. This CDR3 comprises 19 residues. The V segment lost 1 base and the J segment 0 bases; nucleotides outside the gene matches: 12. The table came from immunoSEQ multiplex PCR; TCRdb's copy has only in-frame clones and leaves some out. The table includes about 370,000 clones, more than 75% detected once. The sample taken for sequencing was peripheral blood. The chain recombines TRBV29-1 with TRBJ2-1, with 10 bases aligning to TRBD2. The origin of this receptor is a woman aged 25 to 39 with COVID-19, enrolled during active disease. The CDR3 coding sequence is TGCAGCGTTGAAGCGGCTAGCGGGAGTCCAAGGAGCTCCTACAATGAGCAGTTCTTC. It encodes CSVEAASGSPRSSYNEQFF.